Below are 19 T cell receptor beta chains sequenced from a single sample in a study of cytomegalovirus exposure and HLA in healthy donors. The PCR used 60 Vbeta and 13 Jbeta primers. TCRdb's copy holds only in-frame clones and misses some; the assay was immunoSEQ multiplex PCR. This sample carries 150,000 to 200,000 clones, 80% of them seen once, and the ten largest clones take around 6.5%. The sample taken for sequencing was PBMCs. The source of these receptors is a male donor in good health and CMV-seropositive.

The chain has TRBV5-1 and TRBJ1-1, with D unresolved. The germline CDR1 and CDR2 sequences are SGHRS and YFSETQ. The CDR3 sequence is 13 residues long. V lost 1 base and J 6 bases, leaving 10 bases between the germline ends. The CDR3 loop is CASSLSSQSEAFF. The CDR3 DNA follows: TGCGCCAGCAGCTTGTCATCACAGTCTGAAGCTTTCTTT.

CDR3 protein: CASSLGLAGVIYEQYF. CDR3 nucleotides: TGTGCCAGCAGCTTAGGACTAGCGGGAGTCATCTACGAGCAGTACTTC. The chain couples TRBV5-4 to TRBJ2-7, with TRBD2 matching 13 bases. Germline V lookup: CDR1 SGHNT, CDR2 YYREEE (reference sequence). The CDR3 consists of 16 residues. V was clipped by 2 bases and J by 3 bases; unmatched bases: 5.

The gene calls are TRBV10-1 and TRBJ2-1; TRBD1 aligns across 7 bases. The CDR3 consists of 10 residues. V was clipped by 7 bases and J by 14 bases; unmatched bases: 5. Germline V lookup: CDR1 WNHNN, CDR2 SYGVQD (reference sequence). CDR3 nucleotide sequence: TGCGCCAGCATGGGGACAGCGGAGTTCTTC. It encodes CASMGTAEFF.

This clone was recorded only once. This chain uses TRBV7-2 with TRBJ1-1; D call uncertain. CDR3 length: 12 residues. Germline V gene sequence: CDR1 SGHTA, CDR2 FQGNSA. V was cut by 5 bases and J by 7 bases, with 11 bases left in between. This chain's CDR3 is CASSLMRDEAFF. DNA for the CDR3: TGTGCCAGCAGCCTCATGCGGGATGAAGCTTTCTTT.

This clone was picked up a small number of times. This chain uses TRBV13 with TRBJ2-2, with 8 bases that match TRBD2. V trimming: 5 bases; J trimming: 3 bases; junction bases outside the gene matches: 8. This CDR3 contains 16 residues. Germline V gene sequence: CDR1 PRHDT, CDR2 FYEKMQ (reference sequence). This CDR3 is CASSRTGTSHTGELFF. CDR3 sequence (DNA): TGTGCCAGCAGCCGTACCGGGACTAGTCACACCGGGGAGCTGTTTTTT.

The chain uses TRBV7-9 and TRBJ2-1; TRBD2 matches 15 bases. The CDR3 totals 15 residues. Looked up from germline, CDR1 is SEHNR and CDR2 is FQNEAQ (reference sequence). V trimming: 4 bases; J trimming: 7 bases; junction bases outside the gene matches: 2. Here the CDR3 DNA reads TGTGCCAGCAGCTCGGGACTAGCGGGAGGTAATGAGCAGTTCTTC. It codes for CASSSGLAGGNEQFF.

The chain has TRBV6-5 and TRBJ1-1; TRBD1 matches at 9 bases. Trimming at V came to 2 bases and at J to 6 bases, leaving 10 bases not matched to a gene. Germline V lookup: CDR1 MNHEY, CDR2 SVGAGI. CDR3 size: 16 residues. This chain's CDR3 is CASSYLPRTGVSEAFF. For the CDR3, the DNA is TGTGCCAGCAGTTACCTCCCCAGGACAGGGGTATCTGAAGCTTTCTTT.

V and J are TRBV10-3 and TRBJ1-2, with 8 bases fitting TRBD1. Germline CDR1 reads ENHRY; CDR2 reads SYGVKD. The CDR3 runs to 16 residues. J was trimmed by 3 bases and V by 11 bases; bases with no gene match: 17. The CDR3 reads CAVTDLQGVWDYGYTF. Written as DNA, the CDR3 is TGTGCCGTTACCGACTTACAGGGGGTCTGGGACTATGGCTACACCTTC.

This chain links TRBV13 with TRBJ2-3, with D hard to call. V lost 4 bases, J lost 4 bases, and 12 bases lay in between. Germline-derived CDR1 and CDR2 are PRHDT and FYEKMQ (reference sequence). The CDR3 runs 14 residues. The CDR3 bases are TGTGCCAGCAGCTCGGGTGAGCACCCAGATACGCAGTATTTT. This gives the protein CASSSGEHPDTQYF.

This chain joins TRBV18 and TRBJ2-7; no clear D gene. In germline, CDR1 is KGHSH, CDR2 LQKENI. V was cut by 3 bases and J by 4 bases, with 10 bases left in between. The CDR3 is 13 amino acids. Here the CDR3 reads CASSPISGYEQYF. The CDR3 DNA sequence: TGTGCCAGCTCACCTATATCCGGTTACGAGCAGTACTTC.

The CDR3 spells CASSRTIYGYTF. DNA of the CDR3: TGTGCCAGCAGCCGGACAATCTATGGCTACACCTTC. The V gene is TRBV6-1, the J gene TRBJ1-2, with a tentative D call TRBD1 (5 bases). The CDR3 contains 12 residues. The V gene's germline CDR1 is MNHNS and CDR2 SASEGT. V dropped 6 bases and J dropped 4 bases, with 9 bases sitting between them.

A note on this clone: At one end, the junction sequence differs from germline, possibly due to a read error. The CDR3 bases are TGTGCCAGCAGTTTTGGTAAAACAGTTTATGACTACACCTTC. Its protein product is CASSFGKTVYDYTF. This chain joins TRBV27 and TRBJ1-2; unclear D gene. This CDR3 is built from 14 residues. Germline V gene lookup returns CDR1 MNHEY and CDR2 SMNVEV (reference sequence).

The chain carries TRBV7-3 and TRBJ2-1; D uncertain. V was trimmed by 5 bases and J by 5 bases, leaving 16 bases between them. The CDR3 runs to 15 residues. Germline-derived CDR1 and CDR2 are SGHTA and FQGTGA. The CDR3 nucleotides are TGTGCCAGCAGCCTAGTCCCCACCACTGACAATGAGCAGTTCTTC. As protein: CASSLVPTTDNEQFF.

Details on this clone: This same CDR3 is encoded by further DNA sequences in the sample. This chain connects TRBV7-9 to TRBJ1-5, with D hard to call. CDR1 is SEHNR, CDR2 FQNEAQ, per germline (reference sequence). V dropped 2 bases and J dropped 2 bases, with 4 bases sitting between them. CDR3 length equals 13 residues. This chain's CDR3 is CASSLRGNQPQHF. CDR3 nucleotide sequence: TGTGCCAGCAGCTTACGAGGCAATCAGCCCCAGCATTTT. The entire variable domain, with the rest obtained from reference TRBV7-9 and TRBJ1-5, is as follows: DTGVSQNPRHKITKRGQNVTFRCDPISEHNRLYWYRQTLGQGPEFLTYFQNEAQLEKSRLLSDRFSAERPKGSFSTLEIQRTEQGDSAMYLCASSLRGNQPQHFGDGTRLSIL.

The sample holds one count of this clone. The chain joins TRBV9 to TRBJ2-2, with 8 nucleotides matching TRBD2. Germline V lookup: CDR1 SGDLS, CDR2 YYNGEE. The J segment lost 5 bases and the V segment lost 6 bases, leaving 12 bases of the junction unmatched. The length of the CDR3 is 16 residues. CDR3 sequence: CASMIGAGGGTGELFF. The CDR3 bases are TGTGCCAGCATGATCGGTGCGGGAGGCGGGACCGGGGAGCTGTTTTTT.

A note on this clone: Sequence at one end of the junction differs from germline and may be a read error. The chain joins TRBV7-9 to TRBJ2-7, with TRBD2 matching over 10 bases. CDR3 length equals 14 residues. CDR1 and CDR2 from the germline V gene are SEHNR and FQNEAQ (reference sequence). CDR3 coding DNA: TGTTCCAGCAGCTTATCTAGCGGGAGTTACGAGCAGTACTTC. Translated, it gives CSSSLSSGSYEQYF. The full variable domain, its missing parts supplied by reference TRBV7-9 and TRBJ2-7, is DTGVSQNPRHKITKRGQNVTFRCDPISEHNRLYWYRQTLGQGPEFLTYFQNEAQLEKSRLLSDRFSAERPKGSFSTLEIQRTEQGDSAMYLCSSSLSSGSYEQYFGPGTRLTVT.

This sequence joins TRBV29-1 and TRBJ1-5; 9 bases are shared with TRBD1. The germline V gene has CDR1 SQVTM and CDR2 ANQGSEA. The CDR3 extends over 13 amino acids. J was trimmed by 1 base and V by 7 bases; bases with no gene match: 2. CDR3 region: CSATGGSNQPQHF. Written as DNA, the CDR3 is TGCAGCGCGACAGGGGGGAGCAATCAGCCCCAGCATTTT.

The chain uses TRBV30 and TRBJ2-5, with 7 positions matching TRBD2. The trim removed 4 bases at V and 5 bases at J, leaving 7 bases unmatched. The CDR3 covers 13 residues. The germline V gene has CDR1 GTSNPN and CDR2 SVGIG (reference sequence). CDR3 nucleotides: TGTGCCTGGACCCTGGGAGGGGTTGAGACCCAGTACTTC. This translates into CAWTLGGVETQYF.

The rearrangement uses TRBV30 and TRBJ2-7, with 8 bases fitting TRBD2. CDR1 and CDR2 from the germline V gene are GTSNPN and SVGIG (reference sequence). Trimming removed 1 base from V and 5 bases from J; junction bases left unmatched: 13. The CDR3 sequence is 16 residues long. In DNA form, the CDR3 reads TGTGCCTGGAGTGCCTTCGGGGCGGGAGGAAGCCACGAGCAGTACTTC. Its translation: CAWSAFGAGGSHEQYF.